One sample yielded the 14 T cell receptor beta chains listed below, sequenced in a study of cytomegalovirus exposure and HLA in healthy donors. PCR involved 60 Vbeta and 13 Jbeta primers. Clones were read by immunoSEQ multiplex PCR, and TCRdb kept only the in-frame ones, dropping some. This table holds 110,000 to 150,000 clones, 80% to 90% found once. Source material: PBMCs. The receptors come from a woman in her thirties or forties in good health and CMV-seropositive.

This clone was seen a single time. This chain joins TRBV10-3 and TRBJ1-1, with D tentatively TRBD1 (5 bases). Between the trimmed V and J ends, which lost 6 bases and 1 base, there was a span of 12 bases. The CDR3 contains 14 residues. Germline V lookup: CDR1 ENHRY, CDR2 SYGVKD. CDR3 amino acids: CAIRGGTGNTEAFF. For the CDR3, the DNA is TGTGCCATCAGGGGGGGGACGGGGAACACTGAAGCTTTCTTT.

Points on this clone: This may be a read error, as it is one base from a much larger clone. The V gene is TRBV11-2, the J gene TRBJ1-1; D remains unclear. The CDR3 sequence is 12 residues long. CDR1 is SGHAT and CDR2 is FQNNGV in the germline V gene. The V end was cut by 3 bases, the J end by 0 bases, with 2 bases between. The CDR3 DNA follows: TGTGCCAGCAGCTTCATGAACACTGAAGCTTTCTTT. Its protein product is CASSFMNTEAFF.

This clone was found once. The rearrangement joins TRBV28 to TRBJ1-5, with D perhaps TRBD1 (6 bases). This CDR3 contains 10 residues. Trimming cost V 6 bases and J 15 bases, with 12 bases left between them. The germline CDR1 and CDR2 sequences are MDHEN and SYDVKM. This chain's CDR3 is CASSTGKLHF. The DNA of the CDR3 is TGTGCCAGCAGCACAGGGAAACTGCATTTT.

This clone was recorded only once. The chain links TRBV4-1 to TRBJ2-2, with 8 bases matching TRBD2. Germline V CDR1 and CDR2: MGHRA, YSYEKL. Trimming at V came to 4 bases and at J to 7 bases, leaving 11 bases not matched to a gene. The CDR3 totals 16 residues. The CDR3 DNA sequence: TGCGCCAGCAGCCCCCCCCGGGGGGGGCAGGGCGGGGAGCTGTTTTTT. Translation gives CASSPPRGGQGGELFF.

This clone was seen only a few times. The chain uses TRBV4-3 and TRBJ2-7; a weak D match, TRBD1 (5 bases). V lost 0 bases, J lost 0 bases, and 12 bases lay in between. Germline lookup yields CDR1 LGHNA and CDR2 YSLEER. The length of the CDR3 is 16 residues. CDR3 sequence reads: CASSQELDIVSYEQYF. The CDR3 DNA reads TGCGCCAGCAGCCAAGAGCTGGACATAGTCTCCTACGAGCAGTACTTC.

The V gene is TRBV6-4, the J gene TRBJ2-3, with 8 bases lining up with TRBD2. The CDR3 sequence is 15 residues long. J was trimmed by 4 bases and V by 8 bases; bases with no gene match: 11. From germline, CDR1 is MRHNA and CDR2 SNTAGT. The chain's CDR3 is CASPTGGERADTQYF. As DNA, the CDR3 is TGTGCCAGCCCTACCGGGGGGGAAAGGGCAGATACGCAGTATTTT.

V is TRBV4-1 and J is TRBJ2-7; TRBD2 aligns across 11 bases. V shed 0 bases, J shed 2 bases, and the junction held 12 bases outside the gene matches. In germline, CDR1 is MGHRA, CDR2 YSYEKL. There are 19 residues in the CDR3. The CDR3 sequence is CASSQESVRLAGNTYEQYF. The CDR3 DNA reads as TGCGCCAGCAGCCAAGAGTCAGTTAGACTAGCGGGAAACACCTACGAGCAGTACTTC.

DNA of the CDR3: TGTGCCAGCAGTGAGCAGGGAGGTTATGGCTACACCTTC. It translates to CASSEQGGYGYTF. The rearrangement joins TRBV2 to TRBJ1-2, with D possibly TRBD1 on 5 matching bases. Trimming stripped 3 bases from V and 5 bases from J, with 10 bases between. The CDR3 runs to 13 residues. Per the germline V gene, CDR1 is SNHLY and CDR2 is FYNNEI. Combining the CDR3 with reference TRBV2 and TRBJ1-2 gives the whole variable domain EPEVTQTPSHQVTQMGQEVILRCVPISNHLYFYWYRQILGQKVEFLVSFYNNEISEKSEIFDDQFSVERPDGSNFTLKIRSTKLEDSAMYFCASSEQGGYGYTFGSGTRLTVV.

This clone has a handful of counts. This rearrangement joins TRBV28 to TRBJ1-5, with D unresolved. CDR1 and CDR2 (germline): MDHEN, SYDVKM. The CDR3 extends over 15 amino acids. V lost 2 bases, J lost 1 base, and 9 bases lay in between. CDR3 sequence reads: CASSLGEGSNQPQHF. In DNA, the CDR3 is TGTGCCAGCAGTTTAGGAGAGGGAAGCAATCAGCCCCAGCATTTT.

The chain uses TRBV28 and TRBJ1-5; 9 positions match TRBD1. The CDR3 is 16 amino acids. J lost 6 bases, V lost 6 bases, and 12 bases had no gene match. Germline V lookup: CDR1 MDHEN, CDR2 SYDVKM. The CDR3 spells CASSDPGTGKRQPQHF. The CDR3 DNA follows: TGTGCCAGCAGCGACCCCGGGACAGGGAAGCGTCAGCCCCAGCATTTT.

J is TRBJ1-2 and V is TRBV4-1, with TRBD1 identical over 7 bases. The J segment lost 2 bases and the V segment lost 4 bases, leaving 4 bases of the junction unmatched. The CDR3 loop spans 14 amino acids. The germline CDR1 and CDR2 sequences are MGHRA and YSYEKL. CDR3 sequence reads: CASSPLGQNYGYTF. The CDR3 bases are TGCGCCAGCAGCCCCTTGGGACAGAACTATGGCTACACCTTC.

This clone was observed a few times. The chain carries TRBV18 and TRBJ2-5; D is unclear. CDR3 length: 11 residues. Trimming cost V 3 bases and J 3 bases, with 2 bases left between them. Germline V gene lookup returns CDR1 KGHSH and CDR2 LQKENI. DNA for the CDR3: TGTGCCAGCTCACCTAAAGAGACCCAGTACTTC. It is translated as CASSPKETQYF.

V and J are TRBV5-1 and TRBJ2-3; TRBD1 matches at 7 bases. This CDR3 region has 15 residues. Germline V gene sequence: CDR1 SGHRS, CDR2 YFSETQ. The trim removed 0 bases at V and 5 bases at J, leaving 6 bases unmatched. The CDR3 region has the DNA TGCGCCAGCAGCTTGGGGGGCAGGGGGAAAGATACGCAGTATTTT. Protein sequence: CASSLGGRGKDTQYF.

The rearrangement uses TRBV9 and TRBJ2-2; TRBD1 agrees at 9 bases. The CDR3 is made up of 17 amino acids. The trim removed 0 bases at V and 7 bases at J, leaving 10 bases unmatched. Germline values: CDR1 SGDLS, CDR2 YYNGEE. CDR3 DNA sequence: TGTGCCAGCAGCGTAGGCCACAGGGGGCTGGGGGTCGGGGAGCTGTTTTTT. As protein: CASSVGHRGLGVGELFF.